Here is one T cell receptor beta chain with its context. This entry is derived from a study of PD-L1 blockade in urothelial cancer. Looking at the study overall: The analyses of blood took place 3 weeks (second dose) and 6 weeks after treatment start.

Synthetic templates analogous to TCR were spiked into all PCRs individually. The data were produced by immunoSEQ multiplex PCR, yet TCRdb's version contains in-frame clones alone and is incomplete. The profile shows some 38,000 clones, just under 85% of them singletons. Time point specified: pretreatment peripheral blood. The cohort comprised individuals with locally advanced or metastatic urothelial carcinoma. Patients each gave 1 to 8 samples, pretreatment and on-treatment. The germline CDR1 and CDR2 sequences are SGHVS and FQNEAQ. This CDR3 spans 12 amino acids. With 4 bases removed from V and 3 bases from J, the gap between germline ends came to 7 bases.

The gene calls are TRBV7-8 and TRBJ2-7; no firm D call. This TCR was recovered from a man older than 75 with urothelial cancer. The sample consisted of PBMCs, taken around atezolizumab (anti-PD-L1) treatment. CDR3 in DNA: TGTGCCAGCAGCTCCCCAAACTACGAGCAGTACTTC. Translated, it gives CASSSPNYEQYF.